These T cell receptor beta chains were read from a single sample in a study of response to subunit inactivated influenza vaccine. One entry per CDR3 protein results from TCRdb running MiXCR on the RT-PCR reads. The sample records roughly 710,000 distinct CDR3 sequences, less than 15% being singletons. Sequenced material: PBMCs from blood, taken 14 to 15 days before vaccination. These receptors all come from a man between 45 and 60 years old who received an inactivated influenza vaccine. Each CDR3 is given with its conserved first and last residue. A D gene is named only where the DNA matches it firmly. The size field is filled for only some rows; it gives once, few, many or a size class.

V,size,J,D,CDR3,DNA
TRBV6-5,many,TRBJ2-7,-,CASSYSRSSYEQYF,TGTGCCAGCAGTTACTCCAGGAGCTCCTACGAGCAGTACTTC
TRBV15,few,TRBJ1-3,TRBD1,CATSGMGQGSSGNTIYF,TGTGCCACCAGCGGGATGGGACAGGGGTCCTCTGGAAACACCATATATTTT
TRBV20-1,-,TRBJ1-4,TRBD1,CSAGKQGNNEKLFF,TGCAGTGCTGGAAAACAGGGGAATAATGAAAAACTGTTTTTT
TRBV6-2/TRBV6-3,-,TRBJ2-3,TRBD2,CASSWTSGKTDTQYF,TGTGCCAGCAGTTGGACTAGCGGAAAAACAGATACGCAGTATTTT
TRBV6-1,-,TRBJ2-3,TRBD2,CASRPGLESLTQYF,TGTGCCAGCAGGCCGGGACTAGAAAGCCTTACGCAGTATTTT
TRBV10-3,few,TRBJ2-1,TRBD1,CAISPGQGAHRNEQFF,TGTGCCATCAGCCCGGGACAGGGGGCGCACCGCAATGAGCAGTTCTTC
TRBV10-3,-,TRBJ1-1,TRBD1,CAISPAGGHEAFF,TGTGCCATCAGCCCCGCAGGGGGACATGAAGCTTTCTTT
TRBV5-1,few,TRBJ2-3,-,CASTERTSTDTQYF,TGCGCCAGCACCGAGAGAACTAGCACAGATACGCAGTATTTT
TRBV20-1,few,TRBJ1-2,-,CSARSDRLGREFYYGYTF,TGCAGTGCACGAAGTGACCGTCTGGGTCGAGAATTCTACTATGGCTACACCTTC
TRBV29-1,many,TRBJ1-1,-,CSVVGRMNTEAFF,TGCAGCGTTGTCGGTAGGATGAACACTGAAGCTTTCTTT
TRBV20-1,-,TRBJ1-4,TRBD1,CSARSDRASNEKLFF,TGCAGTGCTAGGTCCGACAGGGCCTCCAATGAAAAACTGTTTTTT
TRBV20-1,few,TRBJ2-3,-,CSARDKRKGLTDTQYF,TGCAGTGCTAGAGATAAGAGGAAGGGTCTGACAGATACGCAGTATTTT
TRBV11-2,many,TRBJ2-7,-,CASSLVEGYEQYF,TGTGCCAGCAGCTTAGTGGAGGGCTACGAGCAGTACTTC
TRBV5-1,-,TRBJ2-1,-,CASSLASIEQFF,TGCGCCAGCAGCTTGGCTAGCATTGAGCAGTTCTTC
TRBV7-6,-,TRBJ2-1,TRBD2,CASSLGTSGETYNEQFF,TGTGCCAGCAGCTTAGGGACTAGCGGGGAGACCTACAATGAGCAGTTCTTC
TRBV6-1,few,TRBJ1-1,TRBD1,CASSLTGGYAEAFF,TGTGCCAGCAGCCTAACAGGGGGCTACGCTGAAGCTTTCTTT
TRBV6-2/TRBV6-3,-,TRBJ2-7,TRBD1,CASSYSNRGQGYEQYF,TGTGCCAGCAGTTACTCAAACCGTGGACAGGGCTACGAGCAGTACTTC
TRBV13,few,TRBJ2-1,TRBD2,CASSLGRGASNYEQFF,TGTGCCAGCAGCTTGGGGCGGGGGGCCAGTAATTATGAGCAGTTCTTC
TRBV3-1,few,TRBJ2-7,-,CASSQGSGSPYF,TGTGCCAGCAGCCAAGGTTCAGGGTCGCCGTACTTC
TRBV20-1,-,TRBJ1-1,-,CSARAGPMRNTEAFF,TGCAGTGCTAGAGCTGGACCCATGAGGAACACTGAAGCTTTCTTT
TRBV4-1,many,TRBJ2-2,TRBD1,CASSQYRGDGGELFF,TGCGCCAGCAGCCAATACAGGGGAGATGGCGGGGAGCTGTTTTTT
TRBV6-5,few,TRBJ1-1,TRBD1,CASSYNRGGTEAFF,TGTGCCAGCAGTTACAACAGGGGCGGCACTGAAGCTTTCTTT
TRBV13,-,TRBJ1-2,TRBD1,CASSLQGYRYGYTF,TGTGCCAGCAGCCTACAGGGGTATCGATATGGCTACACCTTC
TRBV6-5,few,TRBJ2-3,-,CASSWYGGGDTQYF,TGTGCCAGCAGTTGGTATGGGGGGGGCGATACGCAGTATTTT
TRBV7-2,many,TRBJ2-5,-,CAIRIGNQETQYF,TGTGCCATCCGTATAGGGAACCAAGAGACCCAGTACTTC
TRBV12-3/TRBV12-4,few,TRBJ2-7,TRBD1,CASSYQGAVSEQYF,TGTGCCAGCAGTTATCAGGGGGCAGTCTCCGAGCAGTACTTC
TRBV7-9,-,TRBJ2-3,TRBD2,CASSSPSGGSYTQYF,TGTGCCAGCAGTTCTCCTAGCGGGGGGTCATATACGCAGTATTTT
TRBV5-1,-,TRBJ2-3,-,CASSVQASSDTQYF,TGCGCCAGCAGCGTACAGGCCTCATCAGATACGCAGTATTTT
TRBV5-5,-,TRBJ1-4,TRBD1,CASSLTTGAGTNEKLFF,TGTGCCAGCAGCTTAACTACAGGGGCTGGAACTAATGAAAAACTGTTTTTT
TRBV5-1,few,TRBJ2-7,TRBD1,CASSFDRGNNEQYF,TGCGCCAGCAGCTTTGACAGGGGAAATAACGAGCAGTACTTC
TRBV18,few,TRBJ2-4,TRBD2,CASSPLSFLAGHEDIQYF,TGTGCCAGCTCACCACTCAGTTTTCTAGCGGGGCACGAGGACATTCAGTACTTC
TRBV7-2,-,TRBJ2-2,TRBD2,CASSLSSGGAGTGELFF,TGTGCCAGCAGCCTCTCTAGCGGGGGGGCAGGAACCGGGGAGCTGTTTTTT
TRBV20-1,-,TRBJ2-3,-,CSARDPWGHTDTQYF,TGCAGTGCTAGAGACCCTTGGGGACACACAGATACGCAGTATTTT
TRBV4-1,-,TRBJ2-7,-,CASSQEEGSYEQYF,TGCGCCAGCAGCCAAGAGGAAGGATCCTACGAGCAGTACTTC
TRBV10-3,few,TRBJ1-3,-,CATDPTGVQNTIYF,TGTGCCACCGACCCGACAGGAGTCCAAAACACCATATATTTT
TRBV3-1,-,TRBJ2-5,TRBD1,CASSHQEVGQGETQYF,TGTGCCAGCAGCCATCAAGAGGTGGGACAGGGAGAGACCCAGTACTTC
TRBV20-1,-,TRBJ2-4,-,CSANPGTSIKNIQYF,TGCAGTGCTAACCCCGGGACCTCAATAAAAAACATTCAGTACTTC
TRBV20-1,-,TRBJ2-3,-,CSASRQISTDTQYF,TGCAGTGCTAGTAGGCAAATTAGCACAGATACGCAGTATTTT